The subject of this entry is one TCR beta chain. This CDR3 spans 14 amino acids. The germline V gene has CDR1 KGHDR and CDR2 SFDVKD. Trimming pared 1 base from V and 2 bases from J, leaving 7 bases between. Authors' analysis steps: Quantification of nucleated cells was approximated via reference gene primer amplification. TCRdb's table, derived via immunoSEQ multiplex PCR, lists solely in-frame clones and lacks some. The V and J calls and clone size are taken from that table; D and trimming were inferred from the DNA. The table records some 74,000 clones, 70% to 80% of them present only once. This entry comes from a study of blood T cell repertoires in COVID-19. Study-level information: Samples representing acute and convalescent COVID-19 were sourced from the United States, Italy and Spain. T cells, B-cell-depleted T cells, or PBMCs supplied cDNA or gDNA.

The material sequenced was peripheral blood. The chain links TRBV24-1 to TRBJ1-2; D ambiguous. This clonotype was sampled from a human donor in a cohort sampled during active COVID-19. The CDR3 DNA reads TGTGCCACCAGTGATTTCCCCACAAACTATGGCTACACCTTC. Amino acids: CATSDFPTNYGYTF.